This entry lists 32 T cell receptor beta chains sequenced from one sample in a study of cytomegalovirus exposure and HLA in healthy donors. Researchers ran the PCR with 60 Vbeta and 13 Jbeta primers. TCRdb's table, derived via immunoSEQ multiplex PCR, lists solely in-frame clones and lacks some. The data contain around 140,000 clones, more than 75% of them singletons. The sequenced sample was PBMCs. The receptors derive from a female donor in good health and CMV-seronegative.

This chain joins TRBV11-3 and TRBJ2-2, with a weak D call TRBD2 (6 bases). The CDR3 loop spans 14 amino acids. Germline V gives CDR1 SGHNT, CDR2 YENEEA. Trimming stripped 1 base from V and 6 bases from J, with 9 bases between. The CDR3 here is CASSLGGGAGELFF. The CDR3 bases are TGTGCCAGCAGCTTAGGTGGAGGGGCCGGGGAGCTGTTTTTT.

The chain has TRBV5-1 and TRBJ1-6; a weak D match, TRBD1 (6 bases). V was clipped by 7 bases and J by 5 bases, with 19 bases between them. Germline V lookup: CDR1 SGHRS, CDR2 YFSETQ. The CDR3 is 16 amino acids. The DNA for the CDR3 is TGCGCCAGCCGACTGTCGACAGGCCCCAATAATTCACCCCTCCACTTT. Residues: CASRLSTGPNNSPLHF.

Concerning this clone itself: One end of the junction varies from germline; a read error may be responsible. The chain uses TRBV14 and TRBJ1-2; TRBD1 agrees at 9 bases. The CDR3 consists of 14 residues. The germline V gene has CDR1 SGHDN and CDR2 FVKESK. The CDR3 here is CASSMGQGFGGYPF. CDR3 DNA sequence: TGTGCCAGCAGCATGGGACAGGGTTTCGGTGGCTACCCCTTC.

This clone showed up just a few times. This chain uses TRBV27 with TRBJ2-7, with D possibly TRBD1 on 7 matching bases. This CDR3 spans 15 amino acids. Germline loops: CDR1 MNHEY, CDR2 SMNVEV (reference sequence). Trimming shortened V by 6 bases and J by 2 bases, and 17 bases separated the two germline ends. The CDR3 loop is CASRRGTETAYEQYF. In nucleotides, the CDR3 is TGTGCCAGCAGGCGCGGGACAGAAACTGCCTACGAGCAGTACTTC.

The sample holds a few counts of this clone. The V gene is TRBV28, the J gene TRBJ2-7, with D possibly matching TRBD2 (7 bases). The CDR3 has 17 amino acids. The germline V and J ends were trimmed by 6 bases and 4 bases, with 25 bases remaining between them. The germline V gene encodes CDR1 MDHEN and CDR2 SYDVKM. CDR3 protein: CASSWTTEEEGGYEQYF. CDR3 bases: TGTGCCAGCAGCTGGACAACTGAAGAAGAGGGGGGGTACGAGCAGTACTTC. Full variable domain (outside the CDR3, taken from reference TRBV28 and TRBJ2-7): DVKVTQSSRYLVKRTGEKVFLECVQDMDHENMFWYRQDPGLGLRLIYFSYDVKMKEKGDIPEGYSVSREKKERFSLILESASTNQTSMYLCASSWTTEEEGGYEQYFGPGTRLTVT.

In nucleotides, the CDR3 is TGTGCCAGAGAAAAGCGGGGGAGTTACAATGAGCAGTTCTTC. Encoded protein: CAREKRGSYNEQFF. The V gene is TRBV2, the J gene TRBJ2-1; 8 bases are shared with TRBD2. This CDR3 region has 14 residues. Per germline, CDR1 SNHLY and CDR2 FYNNEI. V trimming: 9 bases; J trimming: 4 bases; junction bases outside the gene matches: 8.

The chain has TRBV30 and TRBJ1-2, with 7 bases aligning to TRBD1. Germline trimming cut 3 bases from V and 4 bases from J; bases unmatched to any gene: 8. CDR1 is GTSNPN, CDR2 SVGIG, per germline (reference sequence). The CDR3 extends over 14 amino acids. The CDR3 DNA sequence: TGTGCCTGGAGCATGGAAGGGGGCTTCTATGGCTACACCTTC. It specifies CAWSMEGGFYGYTF.

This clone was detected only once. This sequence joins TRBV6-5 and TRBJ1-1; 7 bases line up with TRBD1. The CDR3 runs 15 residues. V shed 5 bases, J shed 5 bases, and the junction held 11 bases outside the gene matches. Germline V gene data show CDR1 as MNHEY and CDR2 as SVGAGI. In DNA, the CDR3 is TGTGCCAGCAGTGCCGTCGGGACAGTTAGTACTGAAGCTTTCTTT. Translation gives CASSAVGTVSTEAFF.

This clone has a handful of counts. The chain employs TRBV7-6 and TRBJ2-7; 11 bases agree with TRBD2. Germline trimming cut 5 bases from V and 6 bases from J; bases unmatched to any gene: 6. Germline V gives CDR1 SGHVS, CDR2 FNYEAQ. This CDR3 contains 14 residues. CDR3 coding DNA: TGTGCCAGCAGCCCCGGGACTAGCGGCAGCGAGCAGTACTTC. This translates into CASSPGTSGSEQYF.

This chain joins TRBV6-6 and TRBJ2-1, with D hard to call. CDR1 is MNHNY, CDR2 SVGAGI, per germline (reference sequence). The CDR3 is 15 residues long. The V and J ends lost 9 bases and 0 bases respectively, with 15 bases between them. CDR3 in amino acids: CASQTIRSSYNEQFF. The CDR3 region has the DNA TGTGCCAGTCAAACAATCCGGAGCTCCTACAATGAGCAGTTCTTC.

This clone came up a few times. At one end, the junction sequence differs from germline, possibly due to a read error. CDR3 bases: TGTGCCAGCAGCTTAGAAGGACTAGTCGGGGACGAGGTCTTC. It encodes CASSLEGLVGDEVF. The J gene is TRBJ2-1, the V gene TRBV7-9; 7 positions match TRBD2. Per germline, CDR1 SEHNR and CDR2 FQNEAQ (reference sequence). The CDR3 runs 14 residues.

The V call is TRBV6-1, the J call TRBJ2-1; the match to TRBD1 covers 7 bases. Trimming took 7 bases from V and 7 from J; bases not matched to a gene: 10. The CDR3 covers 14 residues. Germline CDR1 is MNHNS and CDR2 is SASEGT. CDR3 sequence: CASKGDRVGNEQFF. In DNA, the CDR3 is TGTGCCAGCAAGGGGGACAGAGTAGGAAATGAGCAGTTCTTC.

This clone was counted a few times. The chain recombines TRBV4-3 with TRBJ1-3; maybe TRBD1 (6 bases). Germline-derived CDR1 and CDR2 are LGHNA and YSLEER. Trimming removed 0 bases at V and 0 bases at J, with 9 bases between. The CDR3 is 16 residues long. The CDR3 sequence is CASSQDRGNSGNTIYF. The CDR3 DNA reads TGCGCCAGCAGCCAAGACAGGGGAAACTCTGGAAACACCATATATTTT.

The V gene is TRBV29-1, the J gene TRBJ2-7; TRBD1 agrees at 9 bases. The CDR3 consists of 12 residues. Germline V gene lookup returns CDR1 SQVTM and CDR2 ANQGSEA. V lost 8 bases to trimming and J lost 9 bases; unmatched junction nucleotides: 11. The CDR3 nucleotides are TGCAGCATCGGACAGGGGCTGGGGGGGCAGTACTTC. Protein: CSIGQGLGGQYF.

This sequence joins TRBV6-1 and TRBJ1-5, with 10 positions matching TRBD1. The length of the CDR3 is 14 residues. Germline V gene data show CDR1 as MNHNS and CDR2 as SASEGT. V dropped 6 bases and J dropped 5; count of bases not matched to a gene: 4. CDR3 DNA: TGTGCCAGCAGAAAGACAGGGGGCGATCAGCCCCAGCATTTT. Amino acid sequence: CASRKTGGDQPQHF.

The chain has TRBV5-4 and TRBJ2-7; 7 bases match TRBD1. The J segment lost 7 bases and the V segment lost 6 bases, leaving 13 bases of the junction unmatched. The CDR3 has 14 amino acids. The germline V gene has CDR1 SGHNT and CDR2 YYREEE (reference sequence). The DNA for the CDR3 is TGTGCCAGCAACTTATTTGGACAGGCGCGTGAGCAGTACTTC. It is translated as CASNLFGQAREQYF.

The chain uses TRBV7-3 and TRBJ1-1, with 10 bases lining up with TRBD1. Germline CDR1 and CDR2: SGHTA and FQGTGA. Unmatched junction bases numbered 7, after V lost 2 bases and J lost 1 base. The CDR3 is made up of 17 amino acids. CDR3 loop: CASSLGHGTGANTEAFF. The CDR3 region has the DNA TGTGCCAGCAGCTTAGGGCATGGGACAGGGGCGAACACTGAAGCTTTCTTT.

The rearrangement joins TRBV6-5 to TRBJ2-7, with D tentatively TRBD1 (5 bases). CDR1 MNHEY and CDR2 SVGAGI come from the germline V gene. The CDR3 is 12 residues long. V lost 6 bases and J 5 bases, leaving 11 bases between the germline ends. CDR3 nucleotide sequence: TGTGCCAGCAGCCCGCAGGGCCACGAGCAGTACTTC. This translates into CASSPQGHEQYF.

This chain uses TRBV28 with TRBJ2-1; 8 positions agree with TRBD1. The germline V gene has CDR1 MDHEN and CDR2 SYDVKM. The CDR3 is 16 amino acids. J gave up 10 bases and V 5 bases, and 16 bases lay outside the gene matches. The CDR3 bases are TGTGCCAGCAGTACGGGGCAGGGGGCCCCAGTAGCCGAGCAGTTCTTC. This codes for CASSTGQGAPVAEQFF.

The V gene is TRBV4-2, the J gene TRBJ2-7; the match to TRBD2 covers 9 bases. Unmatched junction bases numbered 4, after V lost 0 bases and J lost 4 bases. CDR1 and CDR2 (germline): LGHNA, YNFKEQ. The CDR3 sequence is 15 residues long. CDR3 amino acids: CASSQERGGSYEQYF. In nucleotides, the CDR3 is TGTGCCAGCAGCCAAGAGCGGGGGGGCTCTTACGAGCAGTACTTC.

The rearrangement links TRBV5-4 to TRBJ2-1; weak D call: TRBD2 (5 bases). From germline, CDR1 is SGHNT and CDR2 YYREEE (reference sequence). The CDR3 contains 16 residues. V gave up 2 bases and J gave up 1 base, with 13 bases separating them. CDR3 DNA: TGTGCCAGCAGCTTAAGCCGGCTAGCTTCCTACAATGAGCAGTTCTTC. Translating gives CASSLSRLASYNEQFF.

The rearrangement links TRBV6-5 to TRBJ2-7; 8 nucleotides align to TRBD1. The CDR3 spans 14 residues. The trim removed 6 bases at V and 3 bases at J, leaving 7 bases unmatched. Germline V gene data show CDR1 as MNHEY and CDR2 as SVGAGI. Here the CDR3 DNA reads TGTGCCAGCAGGCCCAGGGGGCCCCACTACGAGCAGTACTTC. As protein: CASRPRGPHYEQYF.

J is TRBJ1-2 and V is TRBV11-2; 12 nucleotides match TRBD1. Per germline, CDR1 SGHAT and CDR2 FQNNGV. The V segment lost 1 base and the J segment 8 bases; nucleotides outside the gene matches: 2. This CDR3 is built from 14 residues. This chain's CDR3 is CASSLVGQGAGYTF. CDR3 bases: TGTGCCAGCAGCTTAGTGGGACAGGGGGCGGGCTACACCTTC.

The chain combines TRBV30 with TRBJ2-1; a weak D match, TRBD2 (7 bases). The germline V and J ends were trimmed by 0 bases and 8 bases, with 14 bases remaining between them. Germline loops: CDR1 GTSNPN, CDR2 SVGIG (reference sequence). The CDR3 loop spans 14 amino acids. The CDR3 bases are TGTGCCTGGAGTGTAGGGGGGGGCAGCGATGAGCAGTTCTTC. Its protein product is CAWSVGGGSDEQFF.

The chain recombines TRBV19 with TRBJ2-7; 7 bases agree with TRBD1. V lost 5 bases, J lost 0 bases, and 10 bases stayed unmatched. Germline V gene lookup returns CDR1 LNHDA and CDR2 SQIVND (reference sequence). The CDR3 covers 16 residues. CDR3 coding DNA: TGTGCCAGTAGTTTCCGGACAGGAATGAACTCCTACGAGCAGTACTTC. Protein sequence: CASSFRTGMNSYEQYF. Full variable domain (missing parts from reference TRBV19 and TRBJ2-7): DGGITQSPKYLFRKEGQNVTLSCEQNLNHDAMYWYRQDPGQGLRLIYYSQIVNDFQKGDIAEGYSVSREKKESFPLTVTSAQKNPTAFYLCASSFRTGMNSYEQYFGPGTRLTVT.

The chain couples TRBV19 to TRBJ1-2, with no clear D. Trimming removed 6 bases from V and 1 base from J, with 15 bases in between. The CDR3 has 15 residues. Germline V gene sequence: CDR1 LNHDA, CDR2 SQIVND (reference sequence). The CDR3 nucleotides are TGTGCCAGTAGACCCGCAGACACATATAACTATGGCTACACCTTC. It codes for CASRPADTYNYGYTF.

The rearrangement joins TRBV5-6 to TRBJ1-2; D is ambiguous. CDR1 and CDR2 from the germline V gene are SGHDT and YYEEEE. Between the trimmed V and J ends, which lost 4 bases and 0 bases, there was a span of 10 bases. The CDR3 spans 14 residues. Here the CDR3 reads CASSHPGTNYGYTF. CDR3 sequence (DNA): TGTGCCAGCAGCCATCCCGGGACTAACTATGGCTACACCTTC.

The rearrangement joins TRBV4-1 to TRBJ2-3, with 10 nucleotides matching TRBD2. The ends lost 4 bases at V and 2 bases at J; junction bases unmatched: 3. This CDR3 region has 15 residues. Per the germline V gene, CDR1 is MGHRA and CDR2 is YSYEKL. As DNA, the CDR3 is TGCGCCAGCAGCCGACTAGCGGGCACCACAGATACGCAGTATTTT. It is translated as CASSRLAGTTDTQYF.

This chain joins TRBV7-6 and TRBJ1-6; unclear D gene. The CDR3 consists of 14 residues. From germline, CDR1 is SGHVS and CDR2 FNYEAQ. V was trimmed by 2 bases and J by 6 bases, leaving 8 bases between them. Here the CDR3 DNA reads TGTGCCAGCAGCTTAAGCCCGAGTAATTCACCCCTCCACTTT. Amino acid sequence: CASSLSPSNSPLHF.

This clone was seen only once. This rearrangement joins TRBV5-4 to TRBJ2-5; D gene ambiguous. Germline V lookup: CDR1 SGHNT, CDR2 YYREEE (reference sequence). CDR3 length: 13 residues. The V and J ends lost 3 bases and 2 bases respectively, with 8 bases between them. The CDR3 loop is CASSYRGQETQYF. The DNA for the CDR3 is TGTGCCAGCAGCTATCGCGGACAAGAGACCCAGTACTTC.

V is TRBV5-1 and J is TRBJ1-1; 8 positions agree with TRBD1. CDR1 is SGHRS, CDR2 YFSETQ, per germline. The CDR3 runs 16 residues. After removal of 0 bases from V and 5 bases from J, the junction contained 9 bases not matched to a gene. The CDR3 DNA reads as TGCGCCAGCAGCTTGGGCTCAGGGGGCGCGAAGACTGAAGCTTTCTTT. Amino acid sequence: CASSLGSGGAKTEAFF.

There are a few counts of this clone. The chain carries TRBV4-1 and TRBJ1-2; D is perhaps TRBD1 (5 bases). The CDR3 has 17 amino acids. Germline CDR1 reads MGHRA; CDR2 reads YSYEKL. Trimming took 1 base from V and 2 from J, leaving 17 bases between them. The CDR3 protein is CASSQAREEGPNYGYTF. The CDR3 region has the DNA TGCGCCAGCAGCCAAGCGAGGGAGGAGGGGCCCAACTATGGCTACACCTTC.